This T cell receptor beta chain was profiled in a study of post-analysis software for immune sequencing data. Overall study results and limits: Higher frequency in patients than in controls was seen for roughly 5 TRBV segments, with TRBV5-6, TRBV5-1 and TRBV20-1 among them.

A remark on this clonotype: Antigen: not known.

Every TCR beta cDNA library bore unique molecular identifiers. TCRdb used MiXCR to reprocess the PCR reads, holding one entry per CDR3 protein. The table records roughly 700,000 distinct CDR3 sequences, around 27% of them present only once. V lost 2 bases, J lost 3 bases, and 7 bases stayed unmatched. Germline CDR1 LGHDT, CDR2 YNNKEL (reference sequence). This CDR3 spans 18 amino acids. The chain carries TRBV3-1 and TRBJ2-6, with 10 positions matching TRBD1. The clonotype originates from a girl aged 5-17 years with multiple sclerosis. Source material: blood. The CDR3 DNA follows: TGTGCCAGCAGCCAAACGACAGGGGGCTCTGGTGGGGCCAACGTCCTGACTTTC. Translated: CASSQTTGGSGGANVLTF.